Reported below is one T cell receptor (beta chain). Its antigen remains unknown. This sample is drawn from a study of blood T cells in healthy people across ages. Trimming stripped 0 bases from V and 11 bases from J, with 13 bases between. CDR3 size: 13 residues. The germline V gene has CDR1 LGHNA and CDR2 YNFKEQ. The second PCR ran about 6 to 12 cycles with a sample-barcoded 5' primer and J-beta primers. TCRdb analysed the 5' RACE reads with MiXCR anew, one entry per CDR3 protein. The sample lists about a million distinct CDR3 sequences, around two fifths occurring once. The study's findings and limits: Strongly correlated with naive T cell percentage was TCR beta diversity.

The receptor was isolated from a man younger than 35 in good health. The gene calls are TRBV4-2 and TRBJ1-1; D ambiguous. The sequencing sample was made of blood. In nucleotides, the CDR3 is TGTGCCAGCAGCCAAGATCGAAACTTAAGGGCTTTCTTT. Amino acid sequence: CASSQDRNLRAFF.